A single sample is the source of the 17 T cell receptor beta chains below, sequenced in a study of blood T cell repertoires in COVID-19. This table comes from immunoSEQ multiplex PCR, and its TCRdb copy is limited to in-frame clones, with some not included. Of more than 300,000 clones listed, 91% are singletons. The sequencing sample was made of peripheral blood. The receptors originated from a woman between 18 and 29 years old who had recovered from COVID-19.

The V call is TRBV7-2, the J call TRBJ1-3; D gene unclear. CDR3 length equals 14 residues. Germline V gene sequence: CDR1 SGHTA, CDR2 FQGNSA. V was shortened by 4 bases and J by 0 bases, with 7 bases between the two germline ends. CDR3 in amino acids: CASSWALSGNTIYF. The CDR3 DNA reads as TGTGCCAGCAGCTGGGCGCTCTCTGGAAACACCATATATTTT. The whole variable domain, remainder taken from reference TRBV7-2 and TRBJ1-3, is GAGVSQSPSNKVTEKGKDVELRCDPISGHTALYWYRQSLGQGLEFLIYFQGNSAPDKSGLPSDRFSAERTGGSVSTLTIQRTQQEDSAVYLCASSWALSGNTIYFGEGSWLTVV.

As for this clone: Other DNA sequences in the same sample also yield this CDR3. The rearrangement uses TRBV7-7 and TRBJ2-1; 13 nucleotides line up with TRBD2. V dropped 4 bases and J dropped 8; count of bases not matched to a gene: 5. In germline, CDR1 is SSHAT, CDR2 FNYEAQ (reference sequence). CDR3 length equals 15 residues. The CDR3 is CASSSGLAGVHEQFF. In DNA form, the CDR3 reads TGTGCCAGCAGCTCCGGACTAGCGGGAGTTCATGAGCAGTTCTTC.

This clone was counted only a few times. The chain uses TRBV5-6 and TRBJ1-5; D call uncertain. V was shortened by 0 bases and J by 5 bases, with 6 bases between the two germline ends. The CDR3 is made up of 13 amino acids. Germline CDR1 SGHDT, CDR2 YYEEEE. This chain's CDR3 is CASSLGPDQPQHF. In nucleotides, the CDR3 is TGTGCCAGCAGCTTGGGTCCCGATCAGCCCCAGCATTTT.

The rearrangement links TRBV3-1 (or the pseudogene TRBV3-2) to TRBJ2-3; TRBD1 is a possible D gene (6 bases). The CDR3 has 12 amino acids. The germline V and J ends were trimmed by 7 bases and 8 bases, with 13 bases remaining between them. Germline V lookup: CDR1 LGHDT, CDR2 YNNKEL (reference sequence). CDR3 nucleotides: TGTGCCAGCAACTCCAGGGGTATTACGCAGTATTTT. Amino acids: CASNSRGITQYF.

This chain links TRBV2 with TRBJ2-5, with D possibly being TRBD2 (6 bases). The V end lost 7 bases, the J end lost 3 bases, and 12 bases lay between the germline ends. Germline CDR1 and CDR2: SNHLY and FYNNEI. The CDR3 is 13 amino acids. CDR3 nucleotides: TGTGCCAGCAAGGGACTCGACGAAGAGACCCAGTACTTC. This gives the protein CASKGLDEETQYF. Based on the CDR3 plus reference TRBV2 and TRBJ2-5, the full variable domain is EPEVTQTPSHQVTQMGQEVILRCVPISNHLYFYWYRQILGQKVEFLVSFYNNEISEKSEIFDDQFSVERPDGSNFTLKIRSTKLEDSAMYFCASKGLDEETQYFGPGTRLLVL.

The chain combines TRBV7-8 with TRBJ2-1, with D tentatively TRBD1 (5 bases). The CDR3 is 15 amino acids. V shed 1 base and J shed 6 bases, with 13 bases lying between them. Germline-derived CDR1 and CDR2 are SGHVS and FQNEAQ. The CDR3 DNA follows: TGTGCCAGCAGCTTAGGCGCAGGGAACTTCAATGAGCAGTTCTTC. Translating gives CASSLGAGNFNEQFF.

The CDR3 DNA sequence: TGTGCCAGCAGGGGACCGCTAGCGGGCACAGATACGCAGTATTTT. This translates into CASRGPLAGTDTQYF. This chain links TRBV7-2 with TRBJ2-3, with 7 bases fitting TRBD2. Per germline, CDR1 SGHTA and CDR2 FQGNSA. The CDR3 extends over 15 amino acids. V shed 6 bases, J shed 1 base, and the junction held 7 bases outside the gene matches.

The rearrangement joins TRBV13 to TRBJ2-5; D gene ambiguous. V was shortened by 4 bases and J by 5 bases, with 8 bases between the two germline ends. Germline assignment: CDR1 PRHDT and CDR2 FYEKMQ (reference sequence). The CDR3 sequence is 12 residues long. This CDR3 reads CASSSRSETQYF. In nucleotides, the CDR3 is TGTGCCAGCAGCTCTAGATCTGAGACCCAGTACTTC.

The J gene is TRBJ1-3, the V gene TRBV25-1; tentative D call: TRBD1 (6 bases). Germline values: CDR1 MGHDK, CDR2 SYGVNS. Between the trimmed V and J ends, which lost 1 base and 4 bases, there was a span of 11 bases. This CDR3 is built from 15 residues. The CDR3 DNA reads TGTGCCAGCAGTGAATTGGCAGGGGCGGGAAACACCATATATTTT. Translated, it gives CASSELAGAGNTIYF.

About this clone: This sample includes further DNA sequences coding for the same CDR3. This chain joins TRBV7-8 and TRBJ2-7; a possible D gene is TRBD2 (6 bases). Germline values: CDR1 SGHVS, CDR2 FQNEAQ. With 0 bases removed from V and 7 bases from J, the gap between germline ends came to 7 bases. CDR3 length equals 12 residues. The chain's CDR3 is CASSLAGGEQYV. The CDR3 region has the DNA TGTGCCAGCAGCTTAGCGGGGGGTGAGCAGTACGTC.

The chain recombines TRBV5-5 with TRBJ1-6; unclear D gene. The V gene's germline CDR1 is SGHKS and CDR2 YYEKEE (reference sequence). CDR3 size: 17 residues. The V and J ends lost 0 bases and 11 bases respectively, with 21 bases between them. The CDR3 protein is CASSLVTKQTGRAPLHF. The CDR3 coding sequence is TGTGCCAGCAGCTTGGTCACGAAACAGACCGGGAGGGCACCCCTCCACTTT.

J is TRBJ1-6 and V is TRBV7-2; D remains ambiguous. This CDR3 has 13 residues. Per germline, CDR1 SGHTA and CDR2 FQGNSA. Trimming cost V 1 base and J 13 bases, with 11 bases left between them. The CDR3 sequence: CASSLDPRQPLHF. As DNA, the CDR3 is TGTGCCAGCAGCTTAGACCCCCGCCAGCCCCTCCACTTT.

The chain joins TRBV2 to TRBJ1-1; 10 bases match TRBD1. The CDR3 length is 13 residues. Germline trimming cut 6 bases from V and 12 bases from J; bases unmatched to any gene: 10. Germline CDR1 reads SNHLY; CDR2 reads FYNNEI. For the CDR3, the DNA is TGTGCCAGCAGCGATGACAGGGGGCGCGCAACTTTCTTT. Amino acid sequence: CASSDDRGRATFF. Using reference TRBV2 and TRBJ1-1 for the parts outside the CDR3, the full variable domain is EPEVTQTPSHQVTQMGQEVILRCVPISNHLYFYWYRQILGQKVEFLVSFYNNEISEKSEIFDDQFSVERPDGSNFTLKIRSTKLEDSAMYFCASSDDRGRATFFGQGTRLTVV.

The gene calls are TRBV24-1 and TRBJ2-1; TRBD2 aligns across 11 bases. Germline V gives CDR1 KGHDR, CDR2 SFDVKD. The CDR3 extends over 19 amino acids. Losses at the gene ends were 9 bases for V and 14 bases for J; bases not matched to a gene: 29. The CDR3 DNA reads TGTGCCACCCCCCCGTTGGCAGGCCTGACTAGCGGGATCGCCTACAACAAGTTCTTC. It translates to CATPPLAGLTSGIAYNKFF.

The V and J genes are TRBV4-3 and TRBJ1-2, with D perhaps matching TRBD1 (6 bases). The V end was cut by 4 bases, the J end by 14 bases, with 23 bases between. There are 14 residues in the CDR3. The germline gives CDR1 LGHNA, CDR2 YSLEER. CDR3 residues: CASSPGTVGGARTF. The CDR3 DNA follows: TGCGCCAGCAGCCCAGGGACGGTTGGGGGGGCTAGGACCTTC.

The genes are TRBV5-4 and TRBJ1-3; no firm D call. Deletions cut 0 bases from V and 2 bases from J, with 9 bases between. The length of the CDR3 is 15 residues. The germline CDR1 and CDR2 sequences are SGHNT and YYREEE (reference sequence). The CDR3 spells CASSLGSGTGNTIYF. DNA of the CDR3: TGTGCCAGCAGCTTGGGATCGGGGACTGGAAACACCATATATTTT.

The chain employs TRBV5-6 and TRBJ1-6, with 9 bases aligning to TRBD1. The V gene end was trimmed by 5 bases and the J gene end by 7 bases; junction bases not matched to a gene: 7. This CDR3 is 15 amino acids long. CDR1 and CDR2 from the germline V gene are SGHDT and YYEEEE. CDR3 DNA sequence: TGTGCCAGCAGTACAGGGGGCGCAAGAAATTCACCCCTCCACTTT. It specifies CASSTGGARNSPLHF.